This passage covers 3 T cell receptor beta chains from one sample sequenced in a study of beta chain features in type 1 diabetes. All of the isolated RNA was reverse transcribed, so expressed TCRB transcripts were sequenced. Only in-frame clones appear in the TCRdb table, and some are missing; sequencing was by immunoSEQ multiplex PCR. The table has a few hundred thousand clones, about 14% seen once. Specimen: naive CD4+ T cells from blood. Every receptor here comes from a man aged 25 to 40 in good health.

This clone was seen more than once but under ten times. V is TRBV30 and J is TRBJ1-5; no reliable D call. This CDR3 is 13 amino acids long. Germline V gene lookup returns CDR1 GTSNPN and CDR2 SVGIG (reference sequence). V was shortened by 2 bases and J by 5 bases, with 10 bases between the two germline ends. CDR3 amino acids: CAWSIVRDQPQHF. CDR3 DNA: TGTGCCTGGAGTATCGTTAGGGATCAGCCCCAGCATTTT.

The genes are TRBV10-3 and TRBJ2-4; D possibly corresponds to TRBD2 (5 bases). Germline lookup yields CDR1 ENHRY and CDR2 SYGVKD. The CDR3 runs 13 residues. V lost 10 bases and J lost 6, with 16 bases in between. The CDR3 DNA sequence: TGTGCCAGCACTAGAGAAGGTGGAAACATTCAGTACTTC. Its translation is CASTREGGNIQYF.

This clone was recorded a few times. J is TRBJ2-7 and V is TRBV10-3, with a tentative D call TRBD1 (5 bases). V shed 3 bases and J shed 7 bases, with 25 bases lying between them. Germline V gene data show CDR1 as ENHRY and CDR2 as SYGVKD. CDR3 size: 17 residues. The CDR3 DNA reads as TGTGCCATCAGTGATCTTTTAGGGGTGCAGGGCTTGGTGGAGCAGTACTTC. Protein: CAISDLLGVQGLVEQYF.